This is a list of T cell receptor beta chains from one sample in a study of blood T cell repertoires in COVID-19. Sequenced by immunoSEQ multiplex PCR; TCRdb stores in-frame clones only, minus some. The table includes 170,000 or so clones, about 88% detected once. The specimen sequenced was PBMCs or T cells enriched from blood (not recorded which). The receptor set was obtained from a woman between 45 and 60 years old who had recovered from COVID-19. CDR3s leave out the opening cysteine and the closing phenylalanine or tryptophan. D genes are given only for firm matches. Clone size is not always given. Where it is, it says once, few, many or a class for expanded clones.

D gene	J gene	CDR3 length	clone size	V gene	CDR3 protein
.	TRBJ2-1	15	.	TRBV21-1	ASSNEGYRGEYNEQF
TRBD1	TRBJ2-1	14	.	TRBV14	ASSHPEGQGSNEQF
.	TRBJ2-3	10	once	TRBV2	ASSTVTDTQY
TRBD1	TRBJ1-2	14	.	TRBV5-4	ASSLPGQASTYGYT
TRBD2	TRBJ2-1	14	.	TRBV19	ASSISHSGRANEQF
.	TRBJ2-2	13	.	TRBV7-8	ASSLPFLNTGELF
.	TRBJ1-1	14	.	TRBV15	ATGRSRVDRTTEAF
.	TRBJ2-5	11	.	TRBV7-9	ASSPQVQETQY
.	TRBJ1-2	13	.	TRBV28	ASSLSTGANYGYT
TRBD1	TRBJ1-6	13	.	TRBV7-6	ASSSRTGGLSPLH
.	TRBJ2-7	10	.	TRBV2	ASRGIPYEQY
TRBD1	TRBJ1-2	13	.	TRBV20-1	SASNQQGAVNGYT
TRBD1	TRBJ2-1	12	.	TRBV19	ASRDRGGYNEQF